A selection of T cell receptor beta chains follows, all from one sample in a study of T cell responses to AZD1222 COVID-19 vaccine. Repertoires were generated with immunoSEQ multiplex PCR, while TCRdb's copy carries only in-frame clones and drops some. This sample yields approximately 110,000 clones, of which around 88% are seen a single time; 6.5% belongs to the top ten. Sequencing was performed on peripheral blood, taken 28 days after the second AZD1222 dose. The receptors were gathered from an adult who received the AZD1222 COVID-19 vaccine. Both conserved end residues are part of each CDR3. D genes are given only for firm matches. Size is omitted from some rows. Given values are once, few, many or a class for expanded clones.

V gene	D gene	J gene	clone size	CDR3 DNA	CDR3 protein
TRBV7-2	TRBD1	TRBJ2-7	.	TGTGCCAGCAGCTACGGGACAGGGGGCGAGCAGTACTTC	CASSYGTGGEQYF
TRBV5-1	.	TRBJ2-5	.	TGCGCCAGCAGCTCGTCGGAGGCCCAGTACTTC	CASSSSEAQYF
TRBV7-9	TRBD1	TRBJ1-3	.	TGTGCCAGCAGCTTATACGGACAGGGGCCCTCTGGAAACACCATATATTTT	CASSLYGQGPSGNTIYF
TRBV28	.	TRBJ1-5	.	TGTGCCAGCAGTTTATCGGGCAGGATGAGAGGTCAGCCCCAGCATTTT	CASSLSGRMRGQPQHF
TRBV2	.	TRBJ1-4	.	TGTGCCAGCAACTTGGGTAGAGATGAAAAACTGTTTTTT	CASNLGRDEKLFF
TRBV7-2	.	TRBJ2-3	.	TGTGCCAGCAGCTTAAATCGTGTTAGCTCTTCAGATACGCAGTATTTT	CASSLNRVSSSDTQYF
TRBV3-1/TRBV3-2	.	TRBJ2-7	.	TGTGCCAGCAGGGGGCCCTCCTACGAGCAGTACTTC	CASRGPSYEQYF
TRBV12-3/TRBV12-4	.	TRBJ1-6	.	TGTGCCAGCAGGTCGCAGGTCTCACCCCTCCACTTT	CASRSQVSPLHF
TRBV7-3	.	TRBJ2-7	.	TGTGCCAGCAGCTTAATCAGTGCCATCCCACCCTACGAGCAGTACTTC	CASSLISAIPPYEQYF
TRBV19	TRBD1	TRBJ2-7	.	TGTGCCAGTAGTATGGGACAGGGGCTCTACGAGCAGTACTTC	CASSMGQGLYEQYF
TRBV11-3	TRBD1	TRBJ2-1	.	TGTGCCAGCAGCTTGGGGACCAGGGGGATGGTAAATGAGCAGTTCTTC	CASSLGTRGMVNEQFF
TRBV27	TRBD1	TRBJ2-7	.	TGTGCCAGCAGTCCGACAGGGGGCCCGAGTGACGAGCAGTACTTC	CASSPTGGPSDEQYF
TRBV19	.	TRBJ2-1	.	TGTGCCAGTACCCCGGACAGCGCAGGGAATGAGCAGTTCTTC	CASTPDSAGNEQFF
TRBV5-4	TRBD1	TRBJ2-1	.	TGTGCCAGCAGCTTGGGACAGGGCATGGGTGAGCAGTTCTTC	CASSLGQGMGEQFF
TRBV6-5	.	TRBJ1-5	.	TGTGCCAGCACAGACCCGAGTGATCAGCCCCAGCATTTT	CASTDPSDQPQHF
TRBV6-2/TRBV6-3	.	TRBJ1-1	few	TGTGCCAGCAGTACAGTCCTGAACTCCGCTTTCTTT	CASSTVLNSAFF